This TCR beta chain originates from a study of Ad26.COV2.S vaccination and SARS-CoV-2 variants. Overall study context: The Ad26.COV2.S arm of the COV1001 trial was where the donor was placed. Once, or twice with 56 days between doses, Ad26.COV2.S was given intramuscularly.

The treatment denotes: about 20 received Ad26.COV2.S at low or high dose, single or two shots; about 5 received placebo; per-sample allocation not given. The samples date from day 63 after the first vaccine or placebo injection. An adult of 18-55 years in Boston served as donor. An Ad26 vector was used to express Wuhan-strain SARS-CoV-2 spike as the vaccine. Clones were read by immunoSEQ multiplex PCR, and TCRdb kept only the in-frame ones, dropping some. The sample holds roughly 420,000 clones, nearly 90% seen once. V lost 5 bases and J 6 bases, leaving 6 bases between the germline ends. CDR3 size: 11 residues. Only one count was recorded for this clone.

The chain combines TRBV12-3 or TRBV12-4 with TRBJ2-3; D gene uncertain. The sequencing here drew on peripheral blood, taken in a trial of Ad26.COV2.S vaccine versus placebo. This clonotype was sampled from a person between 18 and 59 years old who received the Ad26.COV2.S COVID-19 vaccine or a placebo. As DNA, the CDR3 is TGTGCCAGCAGTCAGTTGGATACGCAGTATTTT. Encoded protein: CASSQLDTQYF.